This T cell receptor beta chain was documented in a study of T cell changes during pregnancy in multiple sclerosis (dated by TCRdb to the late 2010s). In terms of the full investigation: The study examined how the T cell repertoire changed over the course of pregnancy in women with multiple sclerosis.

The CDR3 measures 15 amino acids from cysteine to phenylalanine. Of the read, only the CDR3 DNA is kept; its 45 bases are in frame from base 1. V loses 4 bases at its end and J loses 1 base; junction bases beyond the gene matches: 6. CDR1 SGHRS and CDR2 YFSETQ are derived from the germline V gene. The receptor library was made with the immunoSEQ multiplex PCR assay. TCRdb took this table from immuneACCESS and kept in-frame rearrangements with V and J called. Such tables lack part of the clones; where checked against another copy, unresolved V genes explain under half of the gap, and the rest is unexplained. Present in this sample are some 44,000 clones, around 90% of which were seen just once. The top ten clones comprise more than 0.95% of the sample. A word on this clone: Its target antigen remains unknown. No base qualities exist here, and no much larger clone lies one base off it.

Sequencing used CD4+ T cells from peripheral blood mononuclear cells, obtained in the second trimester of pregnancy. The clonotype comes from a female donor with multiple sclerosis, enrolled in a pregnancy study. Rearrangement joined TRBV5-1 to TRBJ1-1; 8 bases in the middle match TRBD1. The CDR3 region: CASSRGQGTNTEAFF. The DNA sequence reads TGCGCCAGCAGCCGTGGACAGGGAACGAACACTGAAGCTTTCTTT.